These T cell receptor beta chains were read from a single sample in a study of blood T cell repertoires in COVID-19. Repertoires were generated with immunoSEQ multiplex PCR, while TCRdb's copy carries only in-frame clones and drops some. Among 240,000 or so clones listed, about 79% were seen once. The sequencing input was peripheral blood. These TCRs come from a woman at least 80 years old with acute or convalescent COVID-19. The CDR3 runs from the conserved cysteine through the conserved F or W. The order of the fields is D gene, V gene, clone size, J gene, CDR3 DNA, CDR3 protein. A D gene is named only where the DNA matches it firmly. Clone size is shown for a subset of rows, as once, few, many or a class of expanded clone.

NA	TRBV27	NA	TRBJ2-1	TGTGCCAGCAGTTTATCGGGAGTCCCCCCCAATGAGCAGTTCTTC	CASSLSGVPPNEQFF
NA	TRBV30	NA	TRBJ2-4	TGTGCCTGCGGTGATCCGAGGGCCAAAAACATTCAGTACTTC	CACGDPRAKNIQYF
NA	TRBV5-4	NA	TRBJ2-7	TGTGCCAGCAGCTTGGACCCCGGACATTCCTACGAGCAGTACTTC	CASSLDPGHSYEQYF
TRBD1	TRBV6-1	once	TRBJ2-7	TGTGCCAGCAGTGAAGCCGGGACAGGCCTCTACGAGCAGTACTTC	CASSEAGTGLYEQYF
NA	TRBV19	NA	TRBJ1-1	TGTGCCAGTACTCTGAAGGGTACAGGGCACACTGAAGCTTTCTTT	CASTLKGTGHTEAFF
NA	TRBV28	NA	TRBJ2-3	TGTGCCAGCAGCCCGGCAGGGGCAAGCACAGATACGCAGTATTTT	CASSPAGASTDTQYF
NA	TRBV6-5	NA	TRBJ1-5	TGTGCCAGCATACCGGGATGGAATCAGCCCCAGCATTTT	CASIPGWNQPQHF
TRBD1	TRBV28	NA	TRBJ1-4	TGTGCCAGCCAAAACTCCCGATCGCAGGGGGCAACTAATGAAAAACTGTTTTTT	CASQNSRSQGATNEKLFF
NA	TRBV7-2	NA	TRBJ1-4	TGTGCCAGCAGCCCATCCCGGGGGGCTAATGAAAAACTGTTTTTT	CASSPSRGANEKLFF
NA	TRBV10-3	NA	TRBJ2-3	TGTGCCATCAGTGCTTCCGGGACAAGCGATACGCAGTATTTT	CAISASGTSDTQYF
NA	TRBV19	few	TRBJ1-6	TGTGCCAGTAGTATTACTCGCTATAATTCACCCCTCCACTTT	CASSITRYNSPLHF
TRBD1	TRBV2	NA	TRBJ2-1	TGTGCCAGCACCGGGACAGGGGGCATGAGTTACAATGAGCAGTTCTTC	CASTGTGGMSYNEQFF
TRBD1	TRBV3-1/TRBV3-2	NA	TRBJ2-6	TGTGCCAGCAGCCCCGTCGGGACAGGGCTAGGGGCCAACGTCCTGACTTTC	CASSPVGTGLGANVLTF
TRBD2	TRBV5-6	NA	TRBJ2-1	TGTGCCAGCAGCTTGGATCCTAGCGGAGAGCAGTTCTTC	CASSLDPSGEQFF